Below are 6 T cell receptor beta chains sequenced from a single sample in a study of blood T cell repertoires in COVID-19. The method was immunoSEQ multiplex PCR; TCRdb's version includes in-frame clones alone and lacks a portion of them. The sample consists of approximately 400,000 clones, more than 75% of them appearing once. Sequencing was done on a sample of PBMCs or T cells enriched from blood (not recorded which). These receptors came from a woman aged 18-30 years who had recovered from COVID-19.

The chain joins TRBV19 to TRBJ1-5, with TRBD1 identical over 9 bases. Germline CDR1 is LNHDA and CDR2 is SQIVND (reference sequence). Trimming cost V 2 bases and J 7 bases; bases outside gene matches: 9. There are 16 residues in the CDR3. The DNA of the CDR3 is TGTGCCAGTAGTATATTGGGGACAGGGAGTGAGCAGCCCCAGCATTTT. This gives the protein CASSILGTGSEQPQHF.

This clone turned up a few times. The rearrangement uses TRBV7-3 and TRBJ1-1, with D tentatively TRBD1 (5 bases). The CDR3 extends over 14 amino acids. CDR1 and CDR2 from the germline V gene are SGHTA and FQGTGA. V shed 6 bases and J shed 1 base, with 12 bases lying between them. Here the CDR3 DNA reads TGTGCCAGCAGACTGGGACTTTCGAACACTGAAGCTTTCTTT. This encodes CASRLGLSNTEAFF.

The genes are TRBV6-5 and TRBJ1-5; TRBD1 might be the D (5 bases). V lost 5 bases to trimming and J lost 7 bases, with 15 bases between them. The CDR3 loop spans 14 amino acids. Germline V gene data show CDR1 as MNHEY and CDR2 as SVGAGI. The CDR3 here is CASSPKRQFQPQHF. The CDR3 nucleotides are TGTGCCAGCAGTCCGAAAAGACAGTTCCAGCCCCAGCATTTT.

The genes are TRBV6-5 and TRBJ1-2; 11 bases are a match to TRBD1. The CDR3 sequence is 15 residues long. J was trimmed by 0 bases and V by 8 bases; bases with no gene match: 5. Germline CDR1 reads MNHEY; CDR2 reads SVGAGI. CDR3 sequence reads: CASRGQGASNYGYTF. In DNA, the CDR3 is TGTGCCAGCCGAGGACAGGGGGCGTCTAACTATGGCTACACCTTC.

The chain couples TRBV29-1 to TRBJ1-6; 7 nucleotides line up with TRBD1. Germline-derived CDR1 and CDR2 are SQVTM and ANQGSEA. This CDR3 region has 13 residues. V lost 7 bases to trimming and J lost 3 bases; unmatched junction nucleotides: 3. The CDR3 coding sequence is TGCAGCGCAAGACAGGGCTATAATTCACCCCTCCACTTT. Its translation: CSARQGYNSPLHF.

CDR3 sequence (DNA): TGTGCCAGCAGTTACCGCGGGACAGGGTATCAGCCCCAGCATTTT. It yields the protein CASSYRGTGYQPQHF. This sequence joins TRBV6-2 or TRBV6-3 and TRBJ1-5; 9 bases are shared with TRBD1. The germline CDR1 and CDR2 sequences are MNHEY and SVGEGT. Losses at the gene ends were 2 bases for V and 5 bases for J; bases not matched to a gene: 4. This CDR3 is built from 15 residues.